The source of this T cell receptor beta chain is a study of PD-1 blockade in mismatch repair-deficient tumors. On this clone: Its target is not known.

Germline V gene data show CDR1 as SGHNT and CDR2 as YYREEE (reference sequence). V trimming: 0 bases; J trimming: 2 bases; junction bases outside the gene matches: 6. This CDR3 comprises 17 residues. Study-wide results and limits: Rapid post-treatment expansion, then contraction, generally preceding radiologic response, marked tumor-resident clones.

The method was immunoSEQ multiplex PCR; TCRdb's version includes in-frame clones alone and lacks a portion of them. Among 35,000 to 45,000 clones, about 88% were seen once, and the ten largest hold roughly 4%. All patients were mismatch repair deficient, assessed by either PCR or immunohistochemistry. TCRs were sequenced from a few patients responding to pembrolizumab. The receptor was derived from an adult with mismatch repair-deficient cancer. The source material was peripheral blood, sampled approximately 80 weeks after starting pembrolizumab. This chain links TRBV5-4 with TRBJ2-5; 11 bases fit TRBD2. CDR3 loop: CASSLVGTSGYQETQYF. Written as DNA, the CDR3 is TGTGCCAGCAGCTTGGTCGGGACTAGCGGTTATCAAGAGACCCAGTACTTC.